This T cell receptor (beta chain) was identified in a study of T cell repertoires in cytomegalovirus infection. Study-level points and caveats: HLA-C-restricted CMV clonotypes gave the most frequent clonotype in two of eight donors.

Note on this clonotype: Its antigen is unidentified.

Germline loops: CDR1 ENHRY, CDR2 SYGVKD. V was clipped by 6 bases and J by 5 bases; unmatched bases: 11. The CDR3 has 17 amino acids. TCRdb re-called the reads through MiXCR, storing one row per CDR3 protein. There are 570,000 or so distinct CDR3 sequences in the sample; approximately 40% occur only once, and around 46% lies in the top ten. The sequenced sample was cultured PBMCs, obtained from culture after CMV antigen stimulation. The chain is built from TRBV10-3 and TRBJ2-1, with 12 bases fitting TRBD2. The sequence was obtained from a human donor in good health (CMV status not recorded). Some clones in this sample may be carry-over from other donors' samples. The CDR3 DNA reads TGTGCCATCAGCCTCGCTAGCGGGGGGGCCAATAACAATGAGCAGTTCTTC. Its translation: CAISLASGGANNNEQFF.